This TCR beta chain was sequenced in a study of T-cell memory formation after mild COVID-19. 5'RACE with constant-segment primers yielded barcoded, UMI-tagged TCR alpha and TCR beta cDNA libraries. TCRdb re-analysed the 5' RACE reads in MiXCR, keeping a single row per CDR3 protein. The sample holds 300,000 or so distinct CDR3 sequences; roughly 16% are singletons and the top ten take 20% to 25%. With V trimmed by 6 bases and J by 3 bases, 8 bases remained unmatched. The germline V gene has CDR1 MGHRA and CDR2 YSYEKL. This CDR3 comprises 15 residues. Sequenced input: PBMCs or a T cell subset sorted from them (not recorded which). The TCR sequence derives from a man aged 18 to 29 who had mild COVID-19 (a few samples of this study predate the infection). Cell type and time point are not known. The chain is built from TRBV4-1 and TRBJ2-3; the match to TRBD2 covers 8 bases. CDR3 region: CASRSRGGRTDTQYF. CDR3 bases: TGCGCCAGCAGATCTCGGGGGGGCCGGACAGATACGCAGTATTTT.